The 9 T cell receptor beta chains presented below share a single source sample, sequenced in a study of a mutant IDH1 vaccine in newly diagnosed glioma. As for time point: week 23, last vaccination. Every vaccine dose comprised 300 ug of mutant IDH1 20-mer peptide plus topical imiquimod. For these receptors, no antigen is known. Some clones are missing from TCRdb's copy, which holds only in-frame ones; the method was immunoSEQ multiplex PCR. The sample lists tens of thousands of clones; about 78% were seen once. The sequenced sample was PBMCs, obtained from a glioma patient whose treatment included an IDH1 peptide vaccine. All receptors derive from a woman aged 35 to 49 with glioma. Some clones in this sample may be carry-over from other donors' samples.

This clone was recorded once. In nucleotides, the CDR3 is TGTGCCAGCAGCGTGGGGGGGAGCTTGCGCGAGCAGTACTTC. The encoded protein is CASSVGGSLREQYF. This chain connects TRBV11-2 to TRBJ2-7, with 7 nucleotides matching TRBD2. Trimming at V came to 5 bases and at J to 6 bases, leaving 10 bases not matched to a gene. CDR3 length equals 14 residues. Germline values: CDR1 SGHAT, CDR2 FQNNGV.

CDR3 sequence reads: CASSYPGLGSTEAFF. The CDR3 coding sequence is TGTGCCAGCAGCTACCCAGGGTTGGGAAGCACTGAAGCTTTCTTT. The chain links TRBV7-2 to TRBJ1-1, with a tentative D call TRBD1 (5 bases). There are 15 residues in the CDR3. Trimming cost V 4 bases and J 4 bases, with 16 bases left between them. Germline V gene sequence: CDR1 SGHTA, CDR2 FQGNSA.

The chain combines TRBV6-1 with TRBJ1-4; no firm D call. This CDR3 spans 13 amino acids. The V and J ends lost 0 bases and 4 bases respectively, with 3 bases between them. CDR1 and CDR2 (germline): MNHNS, SASEGT. CDR3 nucleotides: TGTGCCAGCAGTGAAGCGCTTAATGAAAAACTGTTTTTT. Its protein is CASSEALNEKLFF.

The chain links TRBV9 to TRBJ2-7, with D perhaps matching TRBD1 or TRBD2 (5 bases each). Germline CDR1 and CDR2: SGDLS and YYNGEE. Trimming shortened V by 3 bases and J by 5 bases, and 12 bases separated the two germline ends. CDR3 length: 13 amino acids. CDR3 in amino acids: CASSAGTGNEQYF. CDR3 DNA sequence: TGTGCCAGCAGCGCAGGGACGGGAAACGAGCAGTACTTC.

This chain joins TRBV6-1 and TRBJ2-3; a weak D match, TRBD1 (5 bases). Germline V gene data show CDR1 as MNHNS and CDR2 as SASEGT. This CDR3 is 14 amino acids long. Trimming left V 5 bases short and J 2 bases short, with 11 bases between. This CDR3 is CASSRGHATDTQYF. The CDR3 DNA reads TGTGCCAGCAGTCGAGGACACGCCACAGATACGCAGTATTTT.

This clone is a singleton in its sample. The V gene is TRBV30, the J gene TRBJ1-5; D remains ambiguous. The V end lost 5 bases, the J end lost 3 bases, and 8 bases lay between the germline ends. CDR1 GTSNPN and CDR2 SVGIG come from the germline V gene (reference sequence). CDR3 size: 12 residues. The CDR3 is CAWEVDNQPQHF. The CDR3, as DNA: TGTGCCTGGGAGGTCGACAATCAGCCCCAGCATTTT.

The chain links TRBV11-2 to TRBJ2-1, with D possibly being TRBD1 or TRBD2 (5 bases each). Per germline, CDR1 SGHAT and CDR2 FQNNGV. CDR3 length equals 13 residues. Trimming removed 2 bases at V and 12 bases at J, with 14 bases between. The CDR3: CASSLFEGRGQFF. The CDR3 DNA is TGTGCCAGCAGCTTATTTGAGGGGCGTGGGCAGTTCTTC.

The chain has TRBV5-6 and TRBJ1-5; TRBD1 is a possible D gene (6 bases). Germline V lookup: CDR1 SGHDT, CDR2 YYEEEE. The V gene lost 4 bases and the J gene lost 9 bases, with 14 bases spanning the gap. The CDR3 runs to 13 residues. In nucleotides, the CDR3 is TGTGCCAGCAGCAGAGGGGGGACGAGGCCCCAGCATTTT. Translation: CASSRGGTRPQHF.

This sequence joins TRBV15 and TRBJ1-2, with 7 positions matching TRBD1. V trimming: 5 bases; J trimming: 8 bases; junction bases outside the gene matches: 11. The CDR3 consists of 14 residues. From germline, CDR1 is LNHNV and CDR2 YYDKDF (reference sequence). The CDR3 loop is CATSGYSTGYGYTF. The CDR3 coding sequence is TGTGCCACCAGCGGTTACTCGACAGGGTACGGCTACACCTTC. The whole variable domain, remainder taken from reference TRBV15 and TRBJ1-2, is DAMVIQNPRYQVTQFGKPVTLSCSQTLNHNVMYWYQQKSSQAPKLLFHYYDKDFNNEADTPDNFQSRRPNTSFCFLDIRSPGLGDTAMYLCATSGYSTGYGYTFGSGTRLTVV.